One sample yielded the 18 T cell receptor beta chains listed below, sequenced in a study of blood T cell repertoires in COVID-19 (dated by TCRdb to about 2020). Library preparation was by the immunoSEQ multiplex PCR assay. Drawn from immuneACCESS, this table holds only the in-frame rearrangements with V and J called that TCRdb kept. Clones are partly lost; checked studies trace under half to an unresolved V gene and leave the rest unexplained. The sample data list 250,000 or so clones, and more than 75% of these were observed just once. 0.95% to 1% of the sample is taken by the ten largest. The sample comprised peripheral blood. These receptors all come from a woman in her 40s who had recovered from COVID-19.

This clone was picked up one time. This sequence joins TRBV5-4 and TRBJ2-5; 10 bases match TRBD2. Looked up from germline, CDR1 is SGHNT and CDR2 is YYREEE (reference sequence). This CDR3 contains 15 residues. J was trimmed by 5 bases and V by 0 bases; bases with no gene match: 4. This CDR3 reads CASSLDLAGVETQYF. The CDR3 DNA reads TGTGCCAGCAGCTTGGATCTAGCGGGGGTGGAGACCCAGTACTTC.

The chain is built from TRBV10-2 and TRBJ2-5, with D tentatively TRBD2 (7 bases). Germline V gene data show CDR1 as WSHSY and CDR2 as SAAADI. Trimming cost V 6 bases and J 1 base, with 12 bases left between them. The CDR3 length is 14 residues. The CDR3 DNA follows: TGCGCCAGCAGGAGGGGGGGACCCCAAGAGACCCAGTACTTC. Translating gives CASRRGGPQETQYF.

The V and J genes are TRBV18 and TRBJ2-3, with TRBD2 identical over 9 bases. The CDR3 consists of 17 residues. CDR1 is KGHSH and CDR2 is LQKENI in the germline V gene. Losses at the gene ends were 2 bases for V and 2 bases for J; bases not matched to a gene: 8. The CDR3 loop is CASSPFPSGANTDTQYF. The CDR3, as DNA: TGTGCCAGCTCACCATTCCCTAGCGGGGCAAACACAGATACGCAGTATTTT. The complete variable domain, with remaining parts taken from reference TRBV18 and TRBJ2-3, reads NAGVMQNPRHLVRRRGQEARLRCSPMKGHSHVYWYRQLPEEGLKFMVYLQKENIIDESGMPKERFSAEFPKEGPSILRIQQVVRGDSAAYFCASSPFPSGANTDTQYFGPGTRLTVL.

The V call is TRBV18, the J call TRBJ1-2; TRBD1 matches at 9 bases. V trimming: 3 bases; J trimming: 5 bases; junction bases outside the gene matches: 7. CDR3 length: 15 residues. Germline assignment: CDR1 KGHSH and CDR2 LQKENI. The CDR3 is CASSPTGTGRYGYTF. The CDR3 nucleotides read TGTGCCAGCTCACCCACCGGGACAGGGCGGTATGGCTACACCTTC.

The genes are TRBV30 and TRBJ1-5, with D possibly TRBD1 on 6 matching bases. Germline V gene lookup returns CDR1 GTSNPN and CDR2 SVGIG (reference sequence). The CDR3 has 14 residues. With 4 bases removed from V and 11 bases from J, the gap between germline ends came to 21 bases. For the CDR3, the DNA is TGTGCCTGGAACCGGGACACTTTATGGGTGTCCCAGCATTTT. Amino acids: CAWNRDTLWVSQHF.

The genes are TRBV5-1 and TRBJ2-3; 10 bases agree with TRBD2. J was trimmed by 0 bases and V by 4 bases; bases with no gene match: 11. Germline V gene lookup returns CDR1 SGHRS and CDR2 YFSETQ. This CDR3 is 18 amino acids long. CDR3 sequence: CASSQGLAPALSTDTQYF. CDR3 DNA sequence: TGCGCCAGCAGCCAGGGACTAGCGCCCGCCTTGAGCACAGATACGCAGTATTTT.

The chain uses TRBV7-2 and TRBJ2-7; no firm D call. This CDR3 region has 12 residues. Germline V gives CDR1 SGHTA, CDR2 FQGNSA. V was clipped by 1 base and J by 7 bases, with 8 bases between them. This CDR3 is CASSLGPREQYF. The CDR3 bases are TGTGCCAGCAGCTTAGGTCCGCGGGAGCAGTACTTC.

The genes are TRBV2 and TRBJ2-3, with TRBD2 matching over 9 bases. The J segment lost 0 bases and the V segment lost 9 bases, leaving 7 bases of the junction unmatched. This CDR3 has 15 amino acids. Germline CDR1 reads SNHLY; CDR2 reads FYNNEI. For the CDR3, the DNA is TGTGCCAGTCCCAGCGGGAGGCCCAGCACAGATACGCAGTATTTT. It yields the protein CASPSGRPSTDTQYF. Full variable domain (rest looked up from reference TRBV2 and TRBJ2-3): EPEVTQTPSHQVTQMGQEVILRCVPISNHLYFYWYRQILGQKVEFLVSFYNNEISEKSEIFDDQFSVERPDGSNFTLKIRSTKLEDSAMYFCASPSGRPSTDTQYFGPGTRLTVL.

This clone occurred once. The rearrangement uses TRBV10-3 and TRBJ2-5, with 9 nucleotides matching TRBD1. Trimming took 6 bases from V and 5 from J; bases not matched to a gene: 7. The germline gives CDR1 ENHRY, CDR2 SYGVKD. This CDR3 is built from 14 residues. CDR3 amino acids: CAIRPGTGRETQYF. CDR3 in DNA: TGTGCCATCAGACCGGGGACAGGGAGGGAGACCCAGTACTTC.

The chain employs TRBV30 and TRBJ2-7; 11 positions match TRBD2. Losses at the gene ends were 1 base for V and 0 bases for J; bases not matched to a gene: 5. CDR1 is GTSNPN, CDR2 SVGIG, per germline (reference sequence). The CDR3 length is 16 residues. The CDR3 is CAWSALTSGSSYEQYF. The CDR3 region has the DNA TGTGCCTGGAGTGCCCTCACTAGCGGGAGCTCCTACGAGCAGTACTTC.

There are a few counts of this clone. The rearrangement uses TRBV4-1 and TRBJ1-5; D uncertain. The ends were cut back, 3 bases at V and 4 bases at J, with 10 bases in the middle. Germline values: CDR1 MGHRA, CDR2 YSYEKL. The CDR3 is made up of 14 amino acids. The CDR3 nucleotides read TGCGCCAGCAGCCAGTGGGCAGAAAATCAGCCCCAGCATTTT. This gives the protein CASSQWAENQPQHF.

This chain links TRBV4-3 with TRBJ2-7; 8 bases line up with TRBD1. The J segment lost 9 bases and the V segment lost 0 bases, leaving 13 bases of the junction unmatched. CDR3 size: 16 residues. The germline V gene has CDR1 LGHNA and CDR2 YSLEER. The CDR3 region has the DNA TGCGCCAGCAGCCAAGATCGCGGGACAGGCGGCGGGATGCAGTACTTC. This encodes CASSQDRGTGGGMQYF.

The chain joins TRBV30 to TRBJ1-5, with 7 bases that match TRBD1. Trimming took 1 base from V and 7 from J; bases not matched to a gene: 7. The CDR3 is 14 amino acids. Germline lookup yields CDR1 GTSNPN and CDR2 SVGIG (reference sequence). Here the CDR3 DNA reads TGTGCCTGGAGTGGGGCGACAGGGCGGCAGCCCCAGCATTTT. Encoded protein: CAWSGATGRQPQHF.

This chain connects TRBV11-3 to TRBJ2-3; a weak D match, TRBD1 (6 bases). The V gene's germline CDR1 is SGHNT and CDR2 YENEEA. The V end was cut by 4 bases, the J end by 2 bases, with 10 bases between. CDR3 length: 14 amino acids. In DNA form, the CDR3 reads TGTGCCAGCAGCTCCAGGGGCTACACAGATACGCAGTATTTT. Amino acid sequence: CASSSRGYTDTQYF.

This chain links TRBV2 with TRBJ2-7; possible D gene TRBD2, 5 bases. This CDR3 spans 12 amino acids. The germline gives CDR1 SNHLY, CDR2 FYNNEI. V was shortened by 6 bases and J by 3 bases, with 9 bases between the two germline ends. The CDR3 DNA reads as TGTGCCAGCAGCGGGGTCATCTACGAGCAGTACGTC. It is translated as CASSGVIYEQYV.

This clone was detected only once. This sequence joins TRBV7-9 and TRBJ2-3; TRBD2 agrees at 10 bases. Per germline, CDR1 SEHNR and CDR2 FQNEAQ (reference sequence). The CDR3 covers 13 residues. V shed 5 bases and J 11 bases; nucleotides not matched to a gene: 7. The CDR3 sequence is CASSRRKREGQYF. DNA of the CDR3: TGTGCCAGCAGCCGACGAAAGCGGGAGGGGCAGTATTTT. Full variable domain (outside the CDR3, taken from reference TRBV7-9 and TRBJ2-3): DTGVSQNPRHKITKRGQNVTFRCDPISEHNRLYWYRQTLGQGPEFLTYFQNEAQLEKSRLLSDRFSAERPKGSFSTLEIQRTEQGDSAMYLCASSRRKREGQYFGPGTRLTVL.

The chain uses TRBV5-4 and TRBJ1-6; 11 nucleotides line up with TRBD1. Trimming cost V 3 bases and J 1 base; bases outside gene matches: 6. This CDR3 is 18 amino acids long. Germline CDR1 is SGHNT and CDR2 is YYREEE (reference sequence). CDR3 sequence reads: CASSWGQGVASYNSPLHF. CDR3 in DNA: TGTGCCAGCAGCTGGGGACAGGGGGTCGCGTCCTATAATTCACCCCTCCACTTT. The full variable domain, with the rest looked up from reference TRBV5-4 and TRBJ1-6, is ETGVTQSPTHLIKTRGQQVTLRCSSQSGHNTVSWYQQALGQGPQFIFQYYREEENGRGNFPPRFSGLQFPNYSSELNVNALELDDSALYLCASSWGQGVASYNSPLHFGNGTRLTVT.

This clone was counted once. The V and J genes are TRBV30 and TRBJ2-7; 15 bases align to TRBD2. Per the germline V gene, CDR1 is GTSNPN and CDR2 is SVGIG (reference sequence). Germline trimming cut 3 bases from V and 7 bases from J; bases unmatched to any gene: 4. The CDR3 has 14 amino acids. The CDR3 nucleotides read TGTGCCTGGAGCGGACTAGCGGGAGGGAGGGAGCAGTACTTC. Protein product: CAWSGLAGGREQYF.